This entry is about one T cell receptor beta chain. From the 5' RACE reads, TCRdb called clonotypes with MiXCR, one entry per CDR3 protein. The sample holds approximately 890,000 distinct CDR3 sequences; roughly 12% are singletons and the top ten take around 1.5%. The entry originates in a study of identical twins. Another study also made use of these data, one on yellow fever vaccine responses in identical twins.

Sequenced material: PBMCs. This receptor was taken from a woman aged 18-29 years in good health.

The CDR3 DNA sequence: TGTGCCAGCAGTTTAAGGCAGGGTCCACCCCTCCACTTT. This gives the protein CASSLRQGPPLHF. The chain links TRBV28 to TRBJ1-6, with D possibly being TRBD1 (5 bases). Germline lookup yields CDR1 MDHEN and CDR2 SYDVKM. This CDR3 has 13 residues. Trimming pared 2 bases from V and 11 bases from J, leaving 10 bases between.